These T cell receptor beta chains were read from a single sample in a study of T cells in Graves' hyperthyroidism and ophthalmopathy. TCRdb analysed the multiplex PCR reads with MiXCR anew, one entry per CDR3 protein. The table has some 200,000 distinct CDR3 sequences, about 17% seen once. Sequencing input: blood. These receptors originate from a woman aged 45 to 65 with Graves' hyperthyroidism. Both conserved end residues are part of each CDR3. Expanded clones are given a class, and other clones once, few, many or no size at all.

>-|TRBV7-3|TRBJ2-5
CASRLLGSGEETQYF
>many|TRBV6-1|TRBJ2-5
CASSEAQGTQETQYF
>many|TRBV4-2|TRBJ2-1
CASSQDPGAGNEQFF
>-|TRBV28|TRBJ2-3
CASSFDSRLAGGTDTQYF
>few|TRBV7-6|TRBJ1-3
CASSTVGSFSGNTIYF
>few|TRBV19|TRBJ1-1
CASSHRTENTEAFF
>many|TRBV20-1|TRBJ2-1
CSADHPSGRGQFF
>many|TRBV3-1|TRBJ2-5
CASSQGTSSETQYF
>-|TRBV19|TRBJ1-2
CASSISQSPYGYTF
>many|TRBV20-1|TRBJ1-1
CSARGGATEAFF
>-|TRBV7-2|TRBJ2-7
CASSLVLDTPYEQYF
>many|TRBV10-3|TRBJ2-6
CAISPTYLTGANVLTF
>-|TRBV28|TRBJ2-5
CASSLQGQAQETQYF
>few|TRBV5-8|TRBJ1-2
CASMGQGYGYTF
>many|TRBV20-1|TRBJ1-2
CSARTGTYGYTF
>few|TRBV20-1|TRBJ1-5
CSAREVGSFQPQHF
>many|TRBV6-1|TRBJ1-2
CASSSPDRDNTF
>-|TRBV2|TRBJ1-1
CASRVGRGEGFVAFF